The rows below give T cell receptor beta chains drawn from one sample of a study of T cell responses to AZD1222 COVID-19 vaccine. TCRdb keeps only in-frame clones here, not all; method: immunoSEQ multiplex PCR. The sample holds 95,000 to 150,000 clones, approximately 89% seen once. Sequencing used peripheral blood, obtained on day 0 of AZD1222 vaccination. The receptors here all came from an adult in good health. The conserved cysteine and the conserved F or W are not part of the CDR3 here. D genes are given only for firm matches.

V gene	J gene	D gene	CDR3 protein
TRBV6-1	TRBJ1-2	TRBD1	ASGTGSNYGYT
TRBV7-9	TRBJ2-7	-	ASSHPGGTASYEQY
TRBV5-1	TRBJ2-7	-	ASSQLPYEQY
TRBV9	TRBJ1-5	-	ASSPTGAAREPQH
TRBV5-4	TRBJ2-1	-	ASSLDQGGSYNEQF
TRBV14	TRBJ2-5	-	ASSQVGSGETQY
TRBV4-2	TRBJ2-4	-	ASSQVDGGNRNIQY
TRBV5-1	TRBJ1-4	TRBD1	ASSPGTATTNEKLF
TRBV5-1	TRBJ1-2	-	ASSLQGIGGYT
TRBV19	TRBJ2-1	TRBD1	ASSNRPGTGQRRINEQF
TRBV18	TRBJ1-5	-	ASSAQGLMGNQPQH
TRBV9	TRBJ2-7	TRBD2	ASSALDRDYPYEQY
TRBV28	TRBJ1-4	-	ASSLSGGLREKLF
TRBV4-3	TRBJ1-6	-	ASSQESDSPLH
TRBV19	TRBJ2-6	-	ASSITSGANVLT
TRBV7-2	TRBJ2-5	TRBD1	ASSLGTEQETQY
TRBV4-3	TRBJ2-7	-	ASSQFLGYEQY
TRBV27	TRBJ1-2	-	ASSLTGYDGYT
TRBV28	TRBJ1-4	-	ASSLELGHTYFGLF
TRBV6-5	TRBJ1-2	TRBD1	ASSRGQINYGYT
TRBV29-1	TRBJ1-2	-	SVEDRARNYGYT
TRBV7-2	TRBJ1-4	-	ASSLLQGRDEKLF
TRBV4-1	TRBJ1-1	-	ASSQESGSVNTEAF
TRBV28	TRBJ2-7	-	ASSSALSYEQY
TRBV7-9	TRBJ1-5	-	ASSLGQGGQPQH
TRBV7-9	TRBJ1-1	-	ASRQENTEAF
TRBV9	TRBJ2-2	-	ASGRGANTGELF
TRBV9	TRBJ1-1	-	ASSPRDGYTEAF
TRBV21-1	TRBJ1-5	-	ASSKAPPRGPNQPQH